Following are 25 T cell receptor beta chains from one sample sequenced in a study of PD-1 blockade in classical Hodgkin lymphoma. All the patients suffered relapse after autologous stem cell transplantation, and brentuximab vedotin exposure differed. The assay was immunoSEQ multiplex PCR, and TCRdb's table has in-frame clones only and misses some. The table lists approximately 65,000 clones, approximately 89% of them singletons. Sample: peripheral blood mononuclear cells (PBMCs), taken at baseline. The origin of the receptors is a human donor with classical Hodgkin lymphoma.

The chain uses TRBV11-2 and TRBJ2-7, with a tentative D call TRBD1 (6 bases). This CDR3 has 14 residues. V lost 5 bases, J lost 4 bases, and 15 bases lay in between. From germline, CDR1 is SGHAT and CDR2 FQNNGV. CDR3 residues: CASSPPDRFYEQYF. In DNA, the CDR3 is TGTGCCAGCAGCCCACCCGACAGGTTTTACGAGCAGTACTTC. The variable domain in full, with the rest retrieved from reference TRBV11-2 and TRBJ2-7, is EAGVAQSPRYKIIEKRQSVAFWCNPISGHATLYWYQQILGQGPKLLIQFQNNGVVDDSQLPKDRFSAERLKGVDSTLKIQPAKLEDSAVYLCASSPPDRFYEQYFGPGTRLTVT.

The chain recombines TRBV18 with TRBJ2-5, with TRBD1 matching over 7 bases. CDR3 size: 12 residues. Germline V gene data show CDR1 as KGHSH and CDR2 as LQKENI. Trimming removed 5 bases from V and 4 bases from J; junction bases left unmatched: 1. The CDR3 region is CASSRQGETQYF. CDR3 sequence (DNA): TGTGCCAGCTCAAGACAGGGAGAGACCCAGTACTTC.

The chain joins TRBV5-4 to TRBJ1-1; 10 bases align to TRBD1. CDR3 length: 17 residues. Germline loops: CDR1 SGHNT, CDR2 YYREEE (reference sequence). V dropped 0 bases and J dropped 3; count of bases not matched to a gene: 8. The CDR3 nucleotides read TGTGCCAGCAGCTTGGGGACAGGGGGGTTAGTGGACACTGAAGCTTTCTTT. Encoded protein: CASSLGTGGLVDTEAFF.

The V gene is TRBV28, the J gene TRBJ1-1, with D uncertain. CDR3 size: 16 residues. Deletions cut 6 bases from V and 0 bases from J, with 17 bases between. Germline lookup yields CDR1 MDHEN and CDR2 SYDVKM. The CDR3: CASSFSLLGLNTEAFF. For the CDR3, the DNA is TGTGCCAGCAGCTTTTCTCTCCTGGGATTGAACACTGAAGCTTTCTTT. The full variable domain, completed using reference TRBV28 and TRBJ1-1, is DVKVTQSSRYLVKRTGEKVFLECVQDMDHENMFWYRQDPGLGLRLIYFSYDVKMKEKGDIPEGYSVSREKKERFSLILESASTNQTSMYLCASSFSLLGLNTEAFFGQGTRLTVV.

The rearrangement uses TRBV2 and TRBJ2-1; D gene uncertain. Trimming shortened V by 4 bases and J by 2 bases, and 12 bases separated the two germline ends. Germline V gene data show CDR1 as SNHLY and CDR2 as FYNNEI. The CDR3 has 15 amino acids. CDR3 nucleotide sequence: TGTGCCAGCAGTGCGGGTTCGGGCACCTACAATGAGCAGTTCTTC. It specifies CASSAGSGTYNEQFF.

The CDR3 region is CASSFGTGGRAFF. The CDR3 nucleotides are TGTGCCAGCAGCTTTGGGACAGGGGGCCGAGCTTTCTTT. The chain employs TRBV7-2 and TRBJ1-1; 12 bases are a match to TRBD1. Trimming removed 3 bases from V and 10 bases from J; junction bases left unmatched: 3. Per germline, CDR1 SGHTA and CDR2 FQGNSA. This CDR3 region has 13 residues.

The V gene is TRBV11-2, the J gene TRBJ2-5, with unresolved D. CDR3 length: 14 residues. Trimming removed 4 bases at V and 0 bases at J, with 9 bases between. Germline assignment: CDR1 SGHAT and CDR2 FQNNGV. The CDR3 sequence: CASSSGAYQETQYF. CDR3 in DNA: TGTGCCAGCAGCTCTGGCGCGTACCAAGAGACCCAGTACTTC.

This clone was observed a handful of times. The same CDR3 is also encoded by other DNA sequences in this sample. CDR3 bases: TGTGCCAGCAGTGAAGCACGGGAGAATGGCTACACCTTC. The encoded protein is CASSEARENGYTF. This chain joins TRBV2 and TRBJ1-2; the D is unclear. V was cut by 0 bases and J by 6 bases, with 8 bases left in between. The CDR3 covers 13 residues. Germline-derived CDR1 and CDR2 are SNHLY and FYNNEI.

J is TRBJ2-3 and V is TRBV29-1; TRBD1 might be the D (5 bases). V dropped 4 bases and J dropped 1 base, with 12 bases sitting between them. The CDR3 sequence is 14 residues long. Germline lookup yields CDR1 SQVTM and CDR2 ANQGSEA. The CDR3 nucleotides read TGCAGCGTTGTAAGGCAGGGTCGCACAGATACGCAGTATTTT. Its translation is CSVVRQGRTDTQYF.

The V and J genes are TRBV2 and TRBJ2-7; D is ambiguous. The germline V and J ends were trimmed by 4 bases and 0 bases, with 13 bases remaining between them. The CDR3 is 15 amino acids. CDR1 SNHLY and CDR2 FYNNEI come from the germline V gene. CDR3 sequence: CASSGRTTSSYEQYF. For the CDR3, the DNA is TGTGCCAGCAGTGGTCGGACGACCAGCTCCTACGAGCAGTACTTC.

The J gene is TRBJ1-5, the V gene TRBV6-1; unclear D gene. With 6 bases removed from V and 0 bases from J, the gap between germline ends came to 12 bases. CDR3 size: 15 residues. Germline CDR1 and CDR2: MNHNS and SASEGT. The CDR3: CASRPSADSNQPQHF. The CDR3 DNA sequence: TGTGCCAGCAGACCCTCAGCTGATAGCAATCAGCCCCAGCATTTT.

The V gene is TRBV15, the J gene TRBJ2-5; possibly TRBD2 for D (5 bases). The V gene's germline CDR1 is LNHNV and CDR2 YYDKDF (reference sequence). There are 15 residues in the CDR3. V lost 0 bases and J 5 bases, leaving 13 bases between the germline ends. CDR3 protein: CATSRDTGLAETQYF. For the CDR3, the DNA is TGTGCCACCAGCAGAGATACTGGTCTAGCTGAGACCCAGTACTTC.

The rearrangement links TRBV10-3 to TRBJ2-7, with 9 bases matching TRBD1. The germline V gene encodes CDR1 ENHRY and CDR2 SYGVKD. The CDR3 loop spans 13 amino acids. The V segment lost 6 bases and the J segment 6 bases; nucleotides outside the gene matches: 6. CDR3 nucleotide sequence: TGTGCCATCAGCGGGGGACAGGGCGGCGAGCAGTACTTC. It codes for CAISGGQGGEQYF.

This clone was observed a single time. V is TRBV18 and J is TRBJ2-2, with a weak D call TRBD2 (6 bases). CDR3 length equals 16 residues. The V end lost 3 bases, the J end lost 2 bases, and 13 bases lay between the germline ends. From germline, CDR1 is KGHSH and CDR2 LQKENI. The CDR3, as DNA: TGTGCCAGCTCACCGGATTCGGGGGTTAACACCGGGGAGCTGTTTTTT. Protein sequence: CASSPDSGVNTGELFF. Supplemented by reference TRBV18 and TRBJ2-2, the full variable domain reads NAGVMQNPRHLVRRRGQEARLRCSPMKGHSHVYWYRQLPEEGLKFMVYLQKENIIDESGMPKERFSAEFPKEGPSILRIQQVVRGDSAAYFCASSPDSGVNTGELFFGEGSRLTVL.

The chain uses TRBV6-4 and TRBJ2-3, with 14 bases lining up with TRBD2. With V trimmed by 3 bases and J by 2 bases, 1 base remained unmatched. The CDR3 is made up of 16 amino acids. The germline V gene encodes CDR1 MRHNA and CDR2 SNTAGT. The CDR3 region is CASSEGLAGDTDTQYF. CDR3 DNA sequence: TGTGCCAGCAGTGAGGGACTAGCGGGGGACACAGATACGCAGTATTTT.

The chain is built from TRBV5-4 and TRBJ2-5; TRBD2 aligns across 8 bases. The CDR3 loop spans 13 amino acids. CDR1 and CDR2 (germline): SGHNT, YYREEE (reference sequence). The trim removed 3 bases at V and 3 bases at J, leaving 1 base unmatched. The CDR3 here is CASSWGLEETQYF. CDR3 DNA sequence: TGTGCCAGCAGCTGGGGACTAGAAGAGACCCAGTACTTC.

This clone appeared a few times. The J gene is TRBJ1-6, the V gene TRBV19; 7 nucleotides agree with TRBD1. Germline V gene lookup returns CDR1 LNHDA and CDR2 SQIVND (reference sequence). Trimming removed 5 bases from V and 5 bases from J; junction bases left unmatched: 12. This CDR3 region has 17 residues. The CDR3 protein is CASSPQTGNLNNSPLHF. The CDR3 region has the DNA TGTGCCAGTAGTCCCCAGACAGGGAATTTGAATAATTCACCCCTCCACTTT.

V is TRBV15 and J is TRBJ1-2; possible D gene TRBD1, 5 bases. This CDR3 spans 13 amino acids. V lost 6 bases and J lost 4, with 12 bases in between. CDR1 and CDR2 from the germline V gene are LNHNV and YYDKDF (reference sequence). CDR3 residues: CATRLGGSYGYTF. CDR3 nucleotide sequence: TGTGCCACCAGACTTGGGGGAAGCTATGGCTACACCTTC.

V usage is TRBV5-1 and J usage is TRBJ2-3; D is undetermined. This CDR3 spans 12 amino acids. Germline-derived CDR1 and CDR2 are SGHRS and YFSETQ. V was pared by 4 bases and J by 5 bases, with 8 bases between. This CDR3 reads CASSAQRDTQYF. The CDR3 region has the DNA TGCGCCAGCAGCGCACAGAGAGATACGCAGTATTTT.

The chain joins TRBV2 to TRBJ2-1; the D is unclear. Trimming took 3 bases from V and 4 from J, leaving 16 bases between them. This CDR3 contains 16 residues. In germline, CDR1 is SNHLY, CDR2 FYNNEI. The CDR3 protein is CASSEGIPLEYNEQFF. The CDR3 DNA reads TGTGCCAGCAGTGAGGGAATCCCTCTTGAGTACAATGAGCAGTTCTTC.

This sequence joins TRBV9 and TRBJ2-6, with 9 bases identical to TRBD1. V lost 2 bases and J lost 2; bases outside the gene matches: 11. In germline, CDR1 is SGDLS, CDR2 YYNGEE. The length of the CDR3 is 19 residues. In DNA, the CDR3 is TGTGCCAGCAGCGTGGGGCGGGGCTACAGGGGGCCTGGGGCCAACGTCCTGACTTTC. Translation gives CASSVGRGYRGPGANVLTF.

The J gene is TRBJ2-2, the V gene TRBV2; 7 nucleotides line up with TRBD1. The length of the CDR3 is 13 residues. Germline V gene sequence: CDR1 SNHLY, CDR2 FYNNEI. Unmatched junction bases numbered 1, after V lost 8 bases and J lost 1 base. The chain's CDR3 is CASDRENTGELFF. DNA for the CDR3: TGTGCCAGCGACAGGGAGAACACCGGGGAGCTGTTTTTT. Based on the CDR3 plus reference TRBV2 and TRBJ2-2, the full variable domain is EPEVTQTPSHQVTQMGQEVILRCVPISNHLYFYWYRQILGQKVEFLVSFYNNEISEKSEIFDDQFSVERPDGSNFTLKIRSTKLEDSAMYFCASDRENTGELFFGEGSRLTVL.

The V call is TRBV7-2, the J call TRBJ2-3; the match to TRBD2 covers 12 bases. The CDR3 is 17 amino acids. V lost 5 bases to trimming and J lost 0 bases; unmatched junction nucleotides: 6. The V gene's germline CDR1 is SGHTA and CDR2 FQGNSA. DNA of the CDR3: TGTGCCAGCAGCCTTGGACTAGCGGGGACTAGCACAGATACGCAGTATTTT. It codes for CASSLGLAGTSTDTQYF.

The J gene is TRBJ2-3, the V gene TRBV7-2; no definite D call. The CDR3 covers 12 residues. V was cut by 5 bases and J by 5 bases, with 8 bases left in between. Germline V CDR1 and CDR2: SGHTA, FQGNSA. CDR3 residues: CASSRLVDTQYF. DNA for the CDR3: TGTGCCAGCAGCCGTCTCGTAGATACGCAGTATTTT.

This chain uses TRBV6-5 with TRBJ2-3; D ambiguous. Between the trimmed V and J ends, which lost 6 bases and 4 bases, there was a span of 8 bases. CDR1 and CDR2 (germline): MNHEY, SVGAGI. The CDR3 is made up of 12 amino acids. CDR3 amino acids: CASSQGSDTQYF. DNA for the CDR3: TGTGCCAGCAGCCAAGGTTCAGATACGCAGTATTTT.